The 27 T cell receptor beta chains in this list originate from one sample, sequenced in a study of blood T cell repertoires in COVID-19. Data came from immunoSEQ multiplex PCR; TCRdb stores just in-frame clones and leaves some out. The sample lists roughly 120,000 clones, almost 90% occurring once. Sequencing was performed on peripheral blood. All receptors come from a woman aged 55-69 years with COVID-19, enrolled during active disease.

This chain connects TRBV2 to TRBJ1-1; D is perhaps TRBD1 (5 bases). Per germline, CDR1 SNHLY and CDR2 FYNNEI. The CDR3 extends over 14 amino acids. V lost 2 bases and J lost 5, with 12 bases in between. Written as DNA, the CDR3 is TGTGCCAGCAGTGAACAGCTGGGGCTTACTGAAGCTTTCTTT. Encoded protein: CASSEQLGLTEAFF.

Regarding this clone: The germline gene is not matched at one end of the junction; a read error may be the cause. The CDR3 nucleotides are TGTGCCAGCAGCCAAGAGGCGGTCCTCCTCTACGAGCAGTGCTTC. Translated: CASSQEAVLLYEQCF. This chain links TRBV14 with TRBJ2-7; D remains ambiguous. Germline loops: CDR1 SGHDN, CDR2 FVKESK. The CDR3 loop spans 15 amino acids.

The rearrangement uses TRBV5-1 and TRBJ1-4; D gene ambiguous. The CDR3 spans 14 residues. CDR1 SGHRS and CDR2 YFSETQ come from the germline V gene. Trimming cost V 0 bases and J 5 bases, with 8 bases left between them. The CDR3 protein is CASSLGTINEKLFF. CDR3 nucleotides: TGCGCCAGCAGCTTGGGTACAATCAATGAAAAACTGTTTTTT.

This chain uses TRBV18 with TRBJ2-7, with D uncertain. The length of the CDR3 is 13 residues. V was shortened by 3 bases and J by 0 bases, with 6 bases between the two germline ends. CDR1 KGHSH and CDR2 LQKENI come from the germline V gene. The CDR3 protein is CASSPPSSYEQYF. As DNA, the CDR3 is TGTGCCAGCTCACCGCCGAGCTCCTACGAGCAGTACTTC.

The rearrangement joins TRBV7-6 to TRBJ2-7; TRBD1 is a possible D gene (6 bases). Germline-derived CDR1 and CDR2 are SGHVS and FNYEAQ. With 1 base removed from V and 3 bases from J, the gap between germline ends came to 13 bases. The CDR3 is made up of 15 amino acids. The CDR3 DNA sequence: TGTGCCAGCAGCTTAGTCACAGGGAATATCTACGAGCAGTACTTC. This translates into CASSLVTGNIYEQYF.

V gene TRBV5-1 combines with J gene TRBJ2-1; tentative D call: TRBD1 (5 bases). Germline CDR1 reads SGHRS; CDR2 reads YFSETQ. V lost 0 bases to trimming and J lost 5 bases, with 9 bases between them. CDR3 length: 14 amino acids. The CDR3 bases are TGCGCCAGCAGCTTGGCAGGGATACACAATGAGCAGTTCTTC. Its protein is CASSLAGIHNEQFF.

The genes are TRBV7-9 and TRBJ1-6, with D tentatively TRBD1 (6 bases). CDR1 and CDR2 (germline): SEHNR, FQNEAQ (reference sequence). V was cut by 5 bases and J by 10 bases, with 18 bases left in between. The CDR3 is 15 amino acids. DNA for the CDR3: TGTGCCAGCAGCCCAGGGGCAGGGTCTCGATCACCCCTCCACTTT. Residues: CASSPGAGSRSPLHF.

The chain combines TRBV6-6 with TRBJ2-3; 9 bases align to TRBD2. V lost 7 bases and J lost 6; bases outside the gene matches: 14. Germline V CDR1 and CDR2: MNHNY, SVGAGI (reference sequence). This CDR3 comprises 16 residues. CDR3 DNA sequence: TGTGCCAGCATAAAAAGGGGAGCGGGGGGATCGGATACGCAGTATTTT. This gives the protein CASIKRGAGGSDTQYF.

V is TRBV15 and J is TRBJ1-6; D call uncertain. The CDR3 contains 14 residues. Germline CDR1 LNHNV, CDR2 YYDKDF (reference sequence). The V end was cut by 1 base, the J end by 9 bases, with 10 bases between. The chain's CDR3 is CATSRGLLGSPLHF. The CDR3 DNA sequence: TGTGCCACCAGCAGAGGACTGTTAGGTTCACCCCTCCACTTT.

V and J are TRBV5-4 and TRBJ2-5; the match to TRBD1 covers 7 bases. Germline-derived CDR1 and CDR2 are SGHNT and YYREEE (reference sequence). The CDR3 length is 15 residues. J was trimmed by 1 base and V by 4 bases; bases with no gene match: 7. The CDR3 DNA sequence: TGTGCCAGCAGCCGAATAACAGGGGTCCAAGAGACCCAGTACTTC. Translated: CASSRITGVQETQYF.

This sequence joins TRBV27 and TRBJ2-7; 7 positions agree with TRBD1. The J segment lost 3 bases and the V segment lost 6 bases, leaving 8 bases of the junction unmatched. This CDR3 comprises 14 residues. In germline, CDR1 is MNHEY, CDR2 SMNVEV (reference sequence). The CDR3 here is CASSIRDRDYEQYF. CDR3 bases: TGTGCCAGCAGCATCCGGGACAGAGACTACGAGCAGTACTTC.

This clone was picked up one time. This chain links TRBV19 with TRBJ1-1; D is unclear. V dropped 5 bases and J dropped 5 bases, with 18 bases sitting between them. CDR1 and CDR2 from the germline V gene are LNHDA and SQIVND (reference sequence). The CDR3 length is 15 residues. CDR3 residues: CASSSSGARRTEAFF. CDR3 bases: TGTGCCAGTAGTTCCTCCGGAGCTAGGCGGACTGAAGCTTTCTTT. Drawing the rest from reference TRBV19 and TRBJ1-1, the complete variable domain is DGGITQSPKYLFRKEGQNVTLSCEQNLNHDAMYWYRQDPGQGLRLIYYSQIVNDFQKGDIAEGYSVSREKKESFPLTVTSAQKNPTAFYLCASSSSGARRTEAFFGQGTRLTVV.

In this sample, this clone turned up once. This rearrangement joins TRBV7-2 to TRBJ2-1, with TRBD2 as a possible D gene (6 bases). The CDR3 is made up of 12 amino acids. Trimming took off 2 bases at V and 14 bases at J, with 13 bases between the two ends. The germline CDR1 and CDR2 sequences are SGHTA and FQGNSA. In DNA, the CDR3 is TGTGCCAGCAGCTTACTAGGCGGGGCCAAGTTCTTC. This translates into CASSLLGGAKFF.

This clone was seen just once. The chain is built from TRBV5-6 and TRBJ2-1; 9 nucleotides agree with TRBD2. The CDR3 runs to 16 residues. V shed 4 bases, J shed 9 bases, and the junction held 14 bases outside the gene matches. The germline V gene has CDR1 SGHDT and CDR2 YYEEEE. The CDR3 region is CASSPVRGGQVSEQFF. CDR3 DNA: TGTGCCAGCAGCCCTGTGCGGGGGGGCCAAGTGAGTGAGCAGTTCTTC.

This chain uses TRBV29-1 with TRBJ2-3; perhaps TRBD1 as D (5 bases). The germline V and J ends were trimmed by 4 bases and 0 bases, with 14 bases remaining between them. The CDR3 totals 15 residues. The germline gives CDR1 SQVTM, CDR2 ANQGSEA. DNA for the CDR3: TGCAGCGTTGCTTCGCGACAGTCTAGCACAGATACGCAGTATTTT. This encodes CSVASRQSSTDTQYF.

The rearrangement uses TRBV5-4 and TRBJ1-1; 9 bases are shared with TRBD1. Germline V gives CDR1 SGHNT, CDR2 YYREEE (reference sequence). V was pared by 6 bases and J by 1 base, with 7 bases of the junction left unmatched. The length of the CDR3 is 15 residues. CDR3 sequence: CASTNRGQGNTEAFF. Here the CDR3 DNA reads TGTGCCAGCACCAATAGGGGACAGGGGAACACTGAAGCTTTCTTT.

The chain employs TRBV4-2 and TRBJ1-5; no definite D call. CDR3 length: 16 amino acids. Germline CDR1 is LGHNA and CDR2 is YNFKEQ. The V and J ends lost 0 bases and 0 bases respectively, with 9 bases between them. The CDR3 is CASSQDPGYSNQPQHF. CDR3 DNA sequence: TGTGCCAGCAGCCAAGATCCGGGATATAGCAATCAGCCCCAGCATTTT.

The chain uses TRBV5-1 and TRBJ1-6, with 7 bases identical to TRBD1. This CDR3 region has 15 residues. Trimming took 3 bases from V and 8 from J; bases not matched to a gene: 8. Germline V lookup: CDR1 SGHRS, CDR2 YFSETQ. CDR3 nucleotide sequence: TGCGCCAGCAGCTCGGGGACAGCAACTTATTCACCCCTCCACTTT. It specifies CASSSGTATYSPLHF.

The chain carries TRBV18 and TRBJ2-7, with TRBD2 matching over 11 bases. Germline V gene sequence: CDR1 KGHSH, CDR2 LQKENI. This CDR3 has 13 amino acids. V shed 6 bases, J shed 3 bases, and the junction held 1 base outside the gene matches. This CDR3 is CASSGTSGYEQYF. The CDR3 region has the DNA TGTGCCAGCTCCGGGACTAGCGGCTACGAGCAGTACTTC.

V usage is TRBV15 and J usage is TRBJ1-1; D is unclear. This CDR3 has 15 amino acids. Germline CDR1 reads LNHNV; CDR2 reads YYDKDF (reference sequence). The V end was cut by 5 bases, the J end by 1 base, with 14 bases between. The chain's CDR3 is CATSSLTLTNTEAFF. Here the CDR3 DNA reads TGTGCCACCAGCTCGCTTACTCTAACGAACACTGAAGCTTTCTTT.

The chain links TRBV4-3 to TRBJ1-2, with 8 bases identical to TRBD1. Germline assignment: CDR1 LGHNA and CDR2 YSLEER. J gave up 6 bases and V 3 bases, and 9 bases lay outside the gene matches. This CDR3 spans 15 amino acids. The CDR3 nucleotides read TGCGCCAGCAGCCAGCCGGGACAGGTTTCCGATGGCTACACCTTC. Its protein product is CASSQPGQVSDGYTF.

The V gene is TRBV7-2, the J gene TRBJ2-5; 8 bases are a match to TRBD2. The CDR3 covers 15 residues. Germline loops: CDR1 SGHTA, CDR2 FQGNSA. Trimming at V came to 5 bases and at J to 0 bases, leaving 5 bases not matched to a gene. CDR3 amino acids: CASSLQRGYQETQYF. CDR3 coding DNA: TGTGCCAGCAGCCTCCAGCGGGGGTACCAAGAGACCCAGTACTTC.

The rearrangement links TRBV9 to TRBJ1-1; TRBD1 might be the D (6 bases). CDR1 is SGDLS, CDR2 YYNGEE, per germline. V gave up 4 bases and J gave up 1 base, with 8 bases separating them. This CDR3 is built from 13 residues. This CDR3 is CASSQDRNTEAFF. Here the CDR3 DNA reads TGTGCCAGCAGCCAGGACAGGAACACTGAAGCTTTCTTT.

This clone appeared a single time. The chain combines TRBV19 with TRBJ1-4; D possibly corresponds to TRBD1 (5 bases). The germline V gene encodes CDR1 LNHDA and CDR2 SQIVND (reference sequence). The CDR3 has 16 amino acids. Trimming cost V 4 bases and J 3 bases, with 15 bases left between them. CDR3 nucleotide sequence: TGTGCCAGTAGTACTCCCCGGGAGACAGCTAATGAAAAACTGTTTTTT. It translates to CASSTPRETANEKLFF. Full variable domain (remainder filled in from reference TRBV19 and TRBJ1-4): DGGITQSPKYLFRKEGQNVTLSCEQNLNHDAMYWYRQDPGQGLRLIYYSQIVNDFQKGDIAEGYSVSREKKESFPLTVTSAQKNPTAFYLCASSTPRETANEKLFFGSGTQLSVL.

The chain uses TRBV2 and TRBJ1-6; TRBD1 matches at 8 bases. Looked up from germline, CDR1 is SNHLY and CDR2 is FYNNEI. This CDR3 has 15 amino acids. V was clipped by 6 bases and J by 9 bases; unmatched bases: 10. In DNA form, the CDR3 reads TGTGCCAGCAGCAATATCGGACAGGGCAGTTCACCCCTCCACTTT. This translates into CASSNIGQGSSPLHF.

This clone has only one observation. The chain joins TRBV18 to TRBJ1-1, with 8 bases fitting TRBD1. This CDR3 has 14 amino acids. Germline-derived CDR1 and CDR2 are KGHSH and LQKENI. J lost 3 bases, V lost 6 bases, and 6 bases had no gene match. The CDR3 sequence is CASSTGRGHTEAFF. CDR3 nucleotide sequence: TGTGCCAGCTCGACCGGCAGGGGGCACACTGAAGCTTTCTTT. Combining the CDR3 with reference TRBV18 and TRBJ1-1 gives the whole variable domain NAGVMQNPRHLVRRRGQEARLRCSPMKGHSHVYWYRQLPEEGLKFMVYLQKENIIDESGMPKERFSAEFPKEGPSILRIQQVVRGDSAAYFCASSTGRGHTEAFFGQGTRLTVV.

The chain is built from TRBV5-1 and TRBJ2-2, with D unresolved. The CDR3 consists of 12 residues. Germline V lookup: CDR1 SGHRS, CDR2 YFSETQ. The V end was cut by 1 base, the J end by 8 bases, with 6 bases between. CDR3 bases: TGCGCCAGCAGCTTGCTAGGAGGGGAGCTGTTTTTT. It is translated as CASSLLGGELFF.